In its sample, the clone carrying this T cell receptor (beta chain) was seen a few times. CDR1 is LNHDA, CDR2 SQIVND, per germline (reference sequence). This CDR3 contains 14 residues. With 7 bases removed from V and 1 base from J, the gap between germline ends came to 13 bases. Noted time point: patch test 3, about 24 weeks after DPC sensitization. Indicated treatment: therapeutic diphenylcyclopropenone sensitization with weekly scalp DPC. This sample stems from a study of human T cells and chemical hapten exposure. TCRdb independently ran MiXCR on the RACE reads; one entry per CDR3 protein. The data show 190,000 or so distinct CDR3 sequences, under 30% seen once.

This chain joins TRBV19 and TRBJ2-5; D remains unclear. The origin of this receptor is a middle-aged woman with alopecia areata. Some clones in this sample may be carry-over from other donors' samples. The input for sequencing was whole blood, taken in connection with sensitization to the hapten diphenylcyclopropenone (DPC). The CDR3 reads CASTPAAGQETQYF. The CDR3, as DNA: TGTGCCAGTACCCCTGCGGCAGGCCAAGAGACCCAGTACTTC.